This TCR beta chain comes out of a study of regulatory T cells in long-lasting Graves disease. The study's findings and limits: TRBV28, TRBJ1-2 and TRBJ2-5 emerged as the favored segments in persistent disease. Patients with persistent Graves' had lower TCR diversity than newly diagnosed patients. Study of thyroid tissue was not done, with only peripheral blood studied.

This CDR3 comprises 14 residues. The germline V gene encodes CDR1 MNHEY and CDR2 SVGEGT. Trimming removed 5 bases at V and 0 bases at J, with 9 bases between. In its sample, this clonotype was seen many times. What it binds is not known. According to the study, TCR beta libraries were built with iRepertoire HTBI primers and CDR3-region Arm-PCR. How the authors handled the data: In the combined samples, under 80 TRBV and 14 TRBJ segments were identified. TCRdb re-called the multiplex PCR reads through MiXCR, storing one row per CDR3 protein. TCRdb, not the authors, supplied the V and J calls. The sample records 300,000 to 450,000 distinct CDR3 sequences, 15% being singletons. The time point is: newly diagnosed GD, antithyroid drugs for less than 3 months. PBMC RNA was the source of the TCR library.

The starting material was peripheral blood mononuclear cells (PBMCs), obtained at new diagnosis, from a patient treated with antithyroid drugs. The TCR originated in a female donor with Graves disease. The chain joins TRBV6-2 or TRBV6-3 to TRBJ2-3; TRBD1 is a possible D gene (5 bases). This CDR3 is CASSRKGSTDTQYF. Written as DNA, the CDR3 is TGTGCCAGCAGTCGCAAGGGGAGCACAGATACGCAGTATTTT.